What follows describes a single T cell receptor beta chain. The V segment lost 3 bases and the J segment 8 bases; nucleotides outside the gene matches: 5. Germline CDR1 SGDLS, CDR2 YYNGEE. The CDR3 has 14 residues. This sample is part of a study of technical replicates of blood from several donors. Using immunoSEQ multiplex PCR, the repertoire was profiled, and TCRdb retains in-frame clones only, with some absent. The sample holds 50,000 to 65,000 clones, 85% to 95% seen once. The clonotype originates from a human donor in good health. Some clones in this sample may be carry-over from other donors' samples. The J gene is TRBJ1-6, the V gene TRBV9; 7 nucleotides match TRBD1. The sample comprised PBMCs. The CDR3 DNA follows: TGTGCCAGCAGCGAGCGACAGGGTCATTCACCCCTCCACTTT. This translates into CASSERQGHSPLHF.